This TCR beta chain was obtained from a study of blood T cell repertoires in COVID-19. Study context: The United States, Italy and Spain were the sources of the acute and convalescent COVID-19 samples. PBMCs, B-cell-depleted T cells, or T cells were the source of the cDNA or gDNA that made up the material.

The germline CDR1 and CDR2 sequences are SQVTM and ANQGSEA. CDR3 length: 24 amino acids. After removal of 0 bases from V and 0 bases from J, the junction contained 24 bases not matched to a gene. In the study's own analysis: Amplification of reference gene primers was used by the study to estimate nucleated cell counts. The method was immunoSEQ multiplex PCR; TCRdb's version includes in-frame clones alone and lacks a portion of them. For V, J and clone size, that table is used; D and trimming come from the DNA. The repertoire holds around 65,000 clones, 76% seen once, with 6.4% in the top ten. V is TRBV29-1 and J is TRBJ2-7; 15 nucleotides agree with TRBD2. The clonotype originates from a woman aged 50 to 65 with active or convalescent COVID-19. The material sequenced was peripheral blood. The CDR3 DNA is TGCAGCGTTGAAGATCTTGTGCCGGGACTAGCGGGAGGTGGAGATGAGGTTGGCTCCTACGAGCAGTACTTC. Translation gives CSVEDLVPGLAGGGDEVGSYEQYF.